These 20 T cell receptor beta chains were all obtained from the same sample, sequenced in a study of STAT5B mutations in CD4+ large granular lymphocyte leukemia. Some clones are missing from TCRdb's copy, which holds only in-frame ones; the method was immunoSEQ multiplex PCR. The sample records about 29,000 clones, around 80% being singletons. Sequencing was done on a sample of CD4+ T cells from blood buffy coats. These receptors all come from a human donor in good health.

The chain links TRBV6-1 to TRBJ1-3; 8 nucleotides match TRBD1. This CDR3 spans 14 amino acids. CDR1 and CDR2 (germline): MNHNS, SASEGT. Trimming cost V 5 bases and J 2 bases; bases outside gene matches: 2. The CDR3 coding sequence is TGTGCCAGCAGTCCGGGACAGGCTGGAAACACCATATATTTT. It codes for CASSPGQAGNTIYF.

The CDR3 is CASSPRLGGGSTYGYTF. The CDR3 bases are TGTGCCAGCAGCCCCCGGCTGGGGGGAGGTTCGACCTATGGCTACACCTTC. The rearrangement joins TRBV5-5 to TRBJ1-2; D might be TRBD1 (5 bases). The CDR3 spans 17 residues. The germline CDR1 and CDR2 sequences are SGHKS and YYEKEE (reference sequence). The V end was cut by 4 bases, the J end by 4 bases, with 23 bases between. The whole variable domain, remainder taken from reference TRBV5-5 and TRBJ1-2, is DAGVTQSPTHLIKTRGQQVTLRCSPISGHKSVSWYQQVLGQGPQFIFQYYEKEERGRGNFPDRFSARQFPNYSSELNVNALLLGDSALYLCASSPRLGGGSTYGYTFGSGTRLTVV.

V gene TRBV6-5 combines with J gene TRBJ2-1; 10 bases are a match to TRBD1. The junction had 9 bases not matched to a gene; V was cut back by 2 bases and J by 8 bases. CDR3 size: 16 residues. CDR1 MNHEY and CDR2 SVGAGI come from the germline V gene. CDR3 in amino acids: CASSYPRDRGLYEQFF. CDR3 sequence (DNA): TGTGCCAGCAGTTACCCCCGCGACAGGGGGCTGTATGAGCAGTTCTTC.

This clone occurred a few times. The chain couples TRBV19 to TRBJ1-1; D is possibly TRBD1 (6 bases). From germline, CDR1 is LNHDA and CDR2 SQIVND (reference sequence). The CDR3 has 15 residues. The ends were cut back, 10 bases at V and 5 bases at J, with 23 bases in the middle. CDR3 region: CATTGYGGLGTEAFF. The DNA of the CDR3 is TGTGCCACCACAGGGTATGGGGGTCTCGGGACTGAAGCTTTCTTT.

The V call is TRBV21-1, the J call TRBJ2-2; no check of the table's D call, TRBD2, against the DNA was made. TRBV21-1 is listed as a pseudogene. There are 12 residues in the CDR3. For the CDR3, the DNA is TGTGCCAGCAGATTGGAGTCCGGGGAGCTGTTTTTT. Encoded protein: CASRLESGELFF.

The V and J genes are TRBV10-3 and TRBJ2-1, with 8 bases fitting TRBD1. V gave up 5 bases and J gave up 7 bases; unmatched junction bases: 7. CDR1 and CDR2 from the germline V gene are ENHRY and SYGVKD. The length of the CDR3 is 14 residues. This chain's CDR3 is CAISTPGQGNEQFF. CDR3 nucleotides: TGTGCCATCAGTACCCCTGGACAGGGTAATGAGCAGTTCTTC.

The V call is TRBV11-1, the J call TRBJ1-6; no reliable D call. The ends were cut back, 5 bases at V and 7 bases at J, with 9 bases in the middle. The CDR3 consists of 13 residues. Germline V lookup: CDR1 SGHAT, CDR2 FQDESV (reference sequence). The CDR3 DNA is TGTGCCAGCAGCCCCTACGGAAATTCACCCCTCCACTTT. Translation: CASSPYGNSPLHF. Supplemented by reference TRBV11-1 and TRBJ1-6, the full variable domain reads EAEVAQSPRYKITEKSQAVAFWCDPISGHATLYWYRQILGQGPELLVQFQDESVVDDSQLPKDRFSAERLKGVDSTLKIQPAELGDSAMYLCASSPYGNSPLHFGNGTRLTVT.

This clone was counted a few times. The J gene is TRBJ1-2, the V gene TRBV10-3, with a weak D call TRBD1 (5 bases). Trimming took off 7 bases at V and 0 bases at J, with 15 bases between the two ends. Germline V gene lookup returns CDR1 ENHRY and CDR2 SYGVKD. The CDR3 has 15 residues. The CDR3 protein is CAIMGTGSSNYGYTF. The CDR3 DNA follows: TGTGCCATCATGGGGACGGGATCGTCTAACTATGGCTACACCTTC.

This chain connects TRBV5-1 to TRBJ1-3; D unresolved. This CDR3 is built from 15 residues. Germline lookup yields CDR1 SGHRS and CDR2 YFSETQ. The V end was cut by 4 bases, the J end by 0 bases, with 11 bases between. CDR3: CASSPGSYSGNTIYF. The CDR3 DNA reads as TGCGCCAGCAGCCCCGGCTCTTACTCTGGAAACACCATATATTTT.

This clone showed up just a few times. V usage is TRBV7-2 and J usage is TRBJ2-1, with TRBD2 matching 10 bases. Looked up from germline, CDR1 is SGHTA and CDR2 is FQGNSA. The CDR3 consists of 16 residues. V shed 1 base, J shed 9 bases, and the junction held 9 bases outside the gene matches. The CDR3 reads CASSLGRAGGQGEQFF. DNA for the CDR3: TGTGCCAGCAGCTTAGGGCGAGCGGGAGGGCAGGGTGAGCAGTTCTTC.

V gene TRBV5-5 combines with J gene TRBJ1-4; D gene uncertain. V lost 1 base and J 7 bases, leaving 11 bases between the germline ends. Germline CDR1 and CDR2: SGHKS and YYEKEE (reference sequence). There are 14 residues in the CDR3. The CDR3 DNA is TGTGCCAGCAGCTTGAGGGAGGGAAGTGAAAAACTGTTTTTT. Translation: CASSLREGSEKLFF.

V and J are TRBV7-9 and TRBJ2-2; D unresolved. V was shortened by 4 bases and J by 3 bases, with 3 bases between the two germline ends. Germline-derived CDR1 and CDR2 are SEHNR and FQNEAQ (reference sequence). The CDR3 contains 12 residues. The CDR3 nucleotides are TGTGCCAGCAGCTCTTACACCGGGGAGCTGTTTTTT. It yields the protein CASSSYTGELFF.

The chain uses TRBV5-4 and TRBJ1-1; a weak D match, TRBD1 (6 bases). The CDR3 length is 16 residues. Germline CDR1 reads SGHNT; CDR2 reads YYREEE (reference sequence). V was pared by 4 bases and J by 8 bases, with 24 bases between. The CDR3 DNA follows: TGTGCCAGCAGCCCCTCCCGCGGGGGCTCCCCCGGGGAAGCTTTCTTT. Its protein product is CASSPSRGGSPGEAFF.

The chain joins TRBV6-5 to TRBJ2-7; perhaps D is TRBD1 or TRBD2 (5 bases each). Trimming shortened V by 6 bases and J by 2 bases, and 11 bases separated the two germline ends. The CDR3 contains 13 residues. Germline CDR1 is MNHEY and CDR2 is SVGAGI. For the CDR3, the DNA is TGTGCCAGCAGGGAGAGGGGTCCCTACGAGCAGTACTTC. Its protein product is CASRERGPYEQYF.

The V call is TRBV5-1, the J call TRBJ1-6; TRBD1 matches at 7 bases. The germline CDR1 and CDR2 sequences are SGHRS and YFSETQ. The trim removed 2 bases at V and 10 bases at J, leaving 6 bases unmatched. The CDR3 loop spans 14 amino acids. This CDR3 reads CASSFTGEGSPLHF. The CDR3 DNA reads as TGCGCCAGCAGCTTCACAGGGGAGGGATCACCCCTCCACTTT.

In its sample, this clone was seen once. The CDR3 is CASSGQGSGELFF. CDR3 DNA: TGTGCCAGCAGTGGCCAGGGAAGCGGGGAGCTGTTTTTT. This sequence joins TRBV2 and TRBJ2-2; D may be TRBD1 (5 bases). This CDR3 is 13 amino acids long. In germline, CDR1 is SNHLY, CDR2 FYNNEI. The germline V and J ends were trimmed by 4 bases and 7 bases, with 10 bases remaining between them.

The chain uses TRBV7-2 and TRBJ1-2, with TRBD1 identical over 7 bases. The V segment lost 5 bases and the J segment 6 bases; nucleotides outside the gene matches: 18. CDR3 length: 17 residues. Germline loops: CDR1 SGHTA, CDR2 FQGNSA. For the CDR3, the DNA is TGTGCCAGCAGCGACTTACCACAGGGGCTCATGTCGGATGGCTACACCTTC. Translating gives CASSDLPQGLMSDGYTF.

The chain couples TRBV11-2 to TRBJ2-5; D may be TRBD2 (5 bases). In germline, CDR1 is SGHAT, CDR2 FQNNGV. V shed 5 bases and J shed 5 bases, with 18 bases lying between them. The CDR3 has 15 amino acids. The CDR3 region is CASSPPFSGEETQYF. The DNA for the CDR3 is TGTGCCAGCAGCCCCCCATTTTCCGGGGAGGAGACCCAGTACTTC.

The chain has TRBV5-1 and TRBJ1-1, with 7 bases fitting TRBD1. V shed 4 bases and J 8 bases; nucleotides not matched to a gene: 11. The CDR3 runs 14 residues. Germline values: CDR1 SGHRS, CDR2 YFSETQ. The DNA of the CDR3 is TGCGCCAGCAGCCTTTCGGGGACAGTCCCGGAAGCTTTCTTT. Encoded protein: CASSLSGTVPEAFF.

The V and J genes are TRBV18 and TRBJ2-2; D call uncertain. This CDR3 comprises 16 residues. V was pared by 0 bases and J by 0 bases, with 8 bases between. Germline V gene sequence: CDR1 KGHSH, CDR2 LQKENI. CDR3 sequence: CASSPPMLPNTGELFF. As DNA, the CDR3 is TGTGCCAGCTCACCACCGATGCTCCCGAACACCGGGGAGCTGTTTTTT. Supplemented by reference TRBV18 and TRBJ2-2, the full variable domain reads NAGVMQNPRHLVRRRGQEARLRCSPMKGHSHVYWYRQLPEEGLKFMVYLQKENIIDESGMPKERFSAEFPKEGPSILRIQQVVRGDSAAYFCASSPPMLPNTGELFFGEGSRLTVL.